The entry that follows covers one T cell receptor beta chain sequence. Source study methods: Scientists estimated how many nucleated cells there were by amplifying reference gene primers. TCRdb's copy holds only in-frame clones and misses some; the assay was immunoSEQ multiplex PCR. V, J and clone size were drawn from that table, and D and trimming were deduced from the DNA. The table shows roughly 120,000 clones, with just over 90% occurring only once. This specimen comes from a study of blood T cell repertoires in COVID-19. Turning to the study itself: COVID-19 samples, acute and convalescent, were from the United States, Italy and Spain. Sources were T cells, B-cell-depleted T cells, or PBMCs; the material itself was cDNA or gDNA.

CDR1 is MNHEY, CDR2 SMNVEV, per germline (reference sequence). This CDR3 spans 17 amino acids. V was clipped by 5 bases and J by 3 bases; unmatched bases: 13. The chain uses TRBV27 and TRBJ2-5, with 9 bases that match TRBD1. The receptor was isolated from a human donor with active COVID-19. The donor label of this sample is uncertain. Material: peripheral blood. The CDR3 bases are TGTGCCAGCAGTATTTCTCACAGGGGGCGAGTTGAAGAGACCCAGTACTTC. It translates to CASSISHRGRVEETQYF.